This TCR beta chain was identified during a study of OX40 agonist ivuxolimab in advanced cancers. The assay was immunoSEQ multiplex PCR, and TCRdb's table has in-frame clones only and misses some. Of about 62,000 clones in the sample, roughly 87% were seen once. The CDR3 consists of 18 residues. Germline CDR1 is SGHTA and CDR2 is FQGNSA. Trimming removed 1 base from V and 0 bases from J; junction bases left unmatched: 5. The V gene is TRBV7-2, the J gene TRBJ2-7; 14 bases are shared with TRBD2. The source material was CD4+ or CD8+ T cells sorted from blood, sampled in a trial of the OX40 agonist ivuxolimab. This receptor was obtained from an adult with an advanced solid tumor such as melanoma, head and neck, liver or kidney cancer. CDR3 DNA: TGTGCCAGCAGCTTAGTTCAGACTAGCGGGAGGGCCTCCTACGAGCAGTACTTC. This sequence encodes CASSLVQTSGRASYEQYF.